Below are 18 T cell receptor beta chains sequenced from a single sample in a study of cytomegalovirus exposure and HLA in healthy donors. Amplification used 60 Vbeta primers and 13 Jbeta primers. Produced via immunoSEQ multiplex PCR; TCRdb's table is partial and in-frame only. The data contain 200,000 or so clones, 65% to 85% of them seen just once; the ten biggest clones take up about 0.1%. What was sequenced was PBMCs. The source is a boy younger than 10 in good health and CMV-seronegative.

This clone has just a few counts. The chain combines TRBV7-9 with TRBJ2-3, with 10 bases that match TRBD2. V gave up 2 bases and J gave up 3 bases; unmatched junction bases: 8. CDR3 length: 17 amino acids. Germline values: CDR1 SEHNR, CDR2 FQNEAQ (reference sequence). DNA of the CDR3: TGTGCCAGCAGCTTACTCCTAACAGCGGGGGGGACAGATACGCAGTATTTT. Its protein is CASSLLLTAGGTDTQYF.

The CDR3 sequence is CAIGGQGVQETQYF. In DNA form, the CDR3 reads TGTGCCATCGGGGGACAGGGGGTTCAAGAGACCCAGTACTTC. J is TRBJ2-5 and V is TRBV10-3, with TRBD1 matching over 11 bases. Germline CDR1 is ENHRY and CDR2 is SYGVKD. With V trimmed by 8 bases and J by 2 bases, 4 bases remained unmatched. This CDR3 contains 14 residues.

This chain connects TRBV5-4 to TRBJ1-5; D is unresolved. Germline CDR1 and CDR2: SGHNT and YYREEE (reference sequence). This CDR3 is built from 13 residues. V was clipped by 0 bases and J by 6 bases, with 7 bases between them. DNA for the CDR3: TGTGCCAGCAGCTTGGGGTACGGTCAGCCCCAGCATTTT. It encodes CASSLGYGQPQHF.

This clone came up a few times. The CDR3 region is CASSLLHPGKNIQYF. CDR3 coding DNA: TGCGCCAGCAGCTTGCTCCACCCAGGCAAAAACATTCAGTACTTC. This chain uses TRBV5-1 with TRBJ2-4; D is unresolved. Trimming pared 1 base from V and 3 bases from J, leaving 11 bases between. Germline assignment: CDR1 SGHRS and CDR2 YFSETQ. The CDR3 has 15 amino acids.

The chain is built from TRBV19 and TRBJ2-6, with 9 nucleotides matching TRBD1. Germline V gene lookup returns CDR1 LNHDA and CDR2 SQIVND (reference sequence). This CDR3 region has 17 residues. Trimming took 6 bases from V and 0 from J; bases not matched to a gene: 6. CDR3 in amino acids: CASRRTGAPSGANVLTF. Written as DNA, the CDR3 is TGTGCCAGTAGGCGGACAGGGGCCCCCTCTGGGGCCAACGTCCTGACTTTC.

The sample holds one count of this clone. In DNA, the CDR3 is TGCAGTGCTCCTCTAGCGTACGAGCAGTACTTC. Encoded protein: CSAPLAYEQYF. This sequence joins TRBV20-1 and TRBJ2-7; D possibly corresponds to TRBD2 (6 bases). Trimming cost V 5 bases and J 4 bases, with 9 bases left between them. Looked up from germline, CDR1 is DFQATT and CDR2 is SNEGSKA (reference sequence). This CDR3 is built from 11 residues.

The chain recombines TRBV11-2 with TRBJ1-2; possible D gene TRBD1, 5 bases. Deletions cut 0 bases from V and 0 bases from J, with 20 bases between. Looked up from germline, CDR1 is SGHAT and CDR2 is FQNNGV. The CDR3 extends over 19 amino acids. CDR3 sequence: CASSLDFGRAGGPNYGYTF. CDR3 sequence (DNA): TGTGCCAGCAGCTTAGATTTTGGTCGGGCGGGGGGACCTAACTATGGCTACACCTTC. Supplemented by reference TRBV11-2 and TRBJ1-2, the full variable domain reads EAGVAQSPRYKIIEKRQSVAFWCNPISGHATLYWYQQILGQGPKLLIQFQNNGVVDDSQLPKDRFSAERLKGVDSTLKIQPAKLEDSAVYLCASSLDFGRAGGPNYGYTFGSGTRLTVV.

The genes are TRBV10-3 and TRBJ2-1; 8 bases map to TRBD1. CDR1 and CDR2 (germline): ENHRY, SYGVKD. This CDR3 is 15 amino acids long. The ends lost 3 bases at V and 6 bases at J; junction bases unmatched: 7. The CDR3 protein is CAISDVQQGVNEQFF. The CDR3 DNA reads TGTGCCATCAGTGATGTCCAACAGGGGGTCAATGAGCAGTTCTTC.

The chain carries TRBV12-5 and TRBJ2-3; 13 positions match TRBD2. The CDR3 is 16 amino acids. The trim removed 2 bases at V and 3 bases at J, leaving 2 bases unmatched. The germline V gene encodes CDR1 LGHNT and CDR2 FRNRAP. CDR3 sequence reads: CASGLTSGGATDTQYF. CDR3 DNA sequence: TGTGCTAGTGGTTTGACTAGCGGGGGGGCTACAGATACGCAGTATTTT.

J is TRBJ2-5 and V is TRBV18; 9 positions match TRBD1. This CDR3 contains 14 residues. V was pared by 3 bases and J by 4 bases, with 3 bases of the junction left unmatched. Germline lookup yields CDR1 KGHSH and CDR2 LQKENI. CDR3: CASSPTGGGETQYF. CDR3 coding DNA: TGTGCCAGCTCACCGACAGGGGGAGGAGAGACCCAGTACTTC.

This clone was detected only a few times. The chain couples TRBV19 to TRBJ1-1, with no clear D. There are 13 residues in the CDR3. Germline CDR1 is LNHDA and CDR2 is SQIVND (reference sequence). Trimming cost V 1 base and J 1 base, with 4 bases left between them. The chain's CDR3 is CASSIGPNTEAFF. The CDR3 coding sequence is TGTGCCAGTAGTATAGGGCCGAACACTGAAGCTTTCTTT.

This chain joins TRBV7-9 and TRBJ2-7, with TRBD1 identical over 11 bases. The length of the CDR3 is 15 residues. The junction had 8 bases not matched to a gene; V was cut back by 8 bases and J by 2 bases. In germline, CDR1 is SEHNR, CDR2 FQNEAQ (reference sequence). The CDR3 DNA follows: TGTGCCAGCGTAGGAGGACAGGGGGCCCCCTACGAGCAGTACTTC. Translating gives CASVGGQGAPYEQYF.

The gene calls are TRBV2 and TRBJ1-2, with TRBD1 as a possible D gene (6 bases). The CDR3 runs 13 residues. CDR1 is SNHLY and CDR2 is FYNNEI in the germline V gene. Trimming stripped 5 bases from V and 2 bases from J, with 9 bases between. The CDR3 DNA sequence: TGTGCCAGCAGTCTAGGGGGAAACTATGGCTACACCTTC. Its protein is CASSLGGNYGYTF.

V usage is TRBV7-9 and J usage is TRBJ2-3; TRBD2 agrees at 10 bases. This CDR3 spans 15 amino acids. Germline CDR1 reads SEHNR; CDR2 reads FQNEAQ (reference sequence). V lost 5 bases, J lost 0 bases, and 2 bases stayed unmatched. The CDR3 nucleotides are TGTGCCAGCAGCGTTAGCGGGGGGAGCACAGATACGCAGTATTTT. Its translation: CASSVSGGSTDTQYF.

The chain joins TRBV27 to TRBJ2-1, with TRBD2 matching 8 bases. Germline CDR1 MNHEY, CDR2 SMNVEV (reference sequence). After removal of 8 bases from V and 6 bases from J, the junction contained 12 bases not matched to a gene. CDR3 length: 15 amino acids. The CDR3: CASSNFGTRGNEQFF. The CDR3 region has the DNA TGTGCCAGCTCCAATTTCGGGACTAGGGGCAATGAGCAGTTCTTC.

The chain combines TRBV7-2 with TRBJ2-4, with 7 bases identical to TRBD2. CDR1 and CDR2 from the germline V gene are SGHTA and FQGNSA. V was pared by 5 bases and J by 2 bases, with 12 bases of the junction left unmatched. This CDR3 region has 17 residues. The CDR3 sequence: CASSTRFGGVTKNIQYF. CDR3 coding DNA: TGTGCCAGCAGCACTCGCTTTGGGGGGGTGACCAAAAACATTCAGTACTTC.

J is TRBJ2-5 and V is TRBV5-1; perhaps TRBD2 as D (5 bases). Germline-derived CDR1 and CDR2 are SGHRS and YFSETQ. Trimming took off 4 bases at V and 5 bases at J, with 15 bases between the two ends. The CDR3 is 14 amino acids. CDR3 nucleotide sequence: TGCGCCAGCAGCCGGCGGGTCCCCGGGGAGACCCAGTACTTC. Protein: CASSRRVPGETQYF.

The J gene is TRBJ1-1, the V gene TRBV15; D remains ambiguous. Germline V gives CDR1 LNHNV, CDR2 YYDKDF (reference sequence). The CDR3 contains 14 residues. Trimming took off 5 bases at V and 2 bases at J, with 12 bases between the two ends. CDR3 in DNA: TGTGCCACCAGCTCGGGGAGGGCAAACACTGAAGCTTTCTTT. Amino acids: CATSSGRANTEAFF. Variable domain in full (rest from reference TRBV15 and TRBJ1-1): DAMVIQNPRYQVTQFGKPVTLSCSQTLNHNVMYWYQQKSSQAPKLLFHYYDKDFNNEADTPDNFQSRRPNTSFCFLDIRSPGLGDTAMYLCATSSGRANTEAFFGQGTRLTVV.